This is a list of T cell receptor beta chains from one sample in a study of OX40 agonist ivuxolimab in advanced cancers. Repertoires were generated with immunoSEQ multiplex PCR, while TCRdb's copy carries only in-frame clones and drops some. The sample holds tens of thousands of clones, over 90% seen once. The source material was CD4+ or CD8+ T cells sorted from blood, sampled in a trial of the OX40 agonist ivuxolimab. Every receptor here comes from an adult with an advanced solid tumor such as melanoma, head and neck, liver or kidney cancer. CDR3s include the opening cysteine and the closing phenylalanine or tryptophan. D genes are given only for firm matches. The size field is filled for only some rows; it gives once, few, many or a size class.

TRBV4-1	NA	NA	TRBJ1-3	TGCGCCAGCAGCCAAGATTGGGGGGGGGCTGGAAACACCATATATTTT	CASSQDWGGAGNTIYF
TRBV9	NA	NA	TRBJ1-1	TGTGCCAGCAGCGTACGGGTGAACACTGAAGCTTTCTTT	CASSVRVNTEAFF
TRBV9	NA	NA	TRBJ2-2	TGTGCCAGCAGCCCAAGAGGCCCTTATGGCACCGGGGAGCTGTTTTTT	CASSPRGPYGTGELFF
TRBV30	TRBD2	NA	TRBJ2-1	TGTGCCTGGAATTGGGCGGGAGGGAGTTACAATGAGCAGTTCTTC	CAWNWAGGSYNEQFF
TRBV6-1	NA	NA	TRBJ2-5	TGTGCCAGCAGTGAACACAACAGTAGGGTTGGAGAGACCCAGTACTTC	CASSEHNSRVGETQYF
TRBV25-1	NA	NA	TRBJ1-1	TGTGCCAGCAGTGAATTGATAGGGGGGGCGACTGAAGCTTTCTTT	CASSELIGGATEAFF
TRBV7-9	NA	NA	TRBJ2-4	TGTGCCAGCAGCTCACTAGGCGTTCAGTACTTC	CASSSLGVQYF
TRBV10-3	NA	NA	TRBJ1-3	TGTGCCTCAACCTTGCCTCGTGAAGCTGGAAACACCATATATTTT	CASTLPREAGNTIYF
TRBV14	NA	NA	TRBJ1-1	TGTGCCAGCAGCCAAGCCAGGGAGGACACTGAAGCTTTCTTT	CASSQAREDTEAFF
TRBV30	NA	NA	TRBJ1-3	TGTGCCTGGAGGAGGGGAAACACCATATATTTT	CAWRRGNTIYF
TRBV27	NA	NA	TRBJ1-5	TGTGCCAGCAGTTTGACGGGACATAATAATCAGCCCCAGCATTTT	CASSLTGHNNQPQHF
TRBV27	NA	NA	TRBJ2-1	TGTGCCAGCCGAAGGGGGAATGAGCAGTTCTTC	CASRRGNEQFF
TRBV28	TRBD2	NA	TRBJ2-3	TGTGCCAGCAGTCGGGGACTATCCCCCCCAGATACGCAGTATTTT	CASSRGLSPPDTQYF
TRBV4-1	TRBD2	NA	TRBJ2-1	TGCGCCAGCAGCCAAGAATCGGGGGGCTCCTACAATGAGCAGTTCTTC	CASSQESGGSYNEQFF
TRBV10-3	NA	NA	TRBJ1-1	TGTGCCGTCCAAGACAGCACCATCTTCATGAACACTGAAGCTTTCTTT	CAVQDSTIFMNTEAFF
TRBV5-6	NA	NA	TRBJ2-4	TGTGCCAGCAGCTTGAAGCAGGGGCCAAACATTCAGTACTTC	CASSLKQGPNIQYF
TRBV29-1	TRBD1	NA	TRBJ1-5	TGCAGCGTTGGAGGGACAGGGTTCCAGCCCCAGCATTTT	CSVGGTGFQPQHF
TRBV7-8	NA	NA	TRBJ2-7	TGTGCCAGCAGCTTAGGGCCCGAAGGACCTCTCTCCTACGAGCAGTACTTC	CASSLGPEGPLSYEQYF
TRBV7-6	NA	NA	TRBJ2-7	TGTGCCAGCCAACTCGGGAATCTGGAGCAGTACTTC	CASQLGNLEQYF
TRBV9	TRBD2	NA	TRBJ2-2	TGTGCCAGCAGCGTAGAGAAATCGGGAGGTCCCGGGGAGCTGTTTTTT	CASSVEKSGGPGELFF
TRBV4-3	NA	NA	TRBJ2-3	TGCGCCAGCAGCCCCAGGGGGGCTAGCACAGATACGCAGTATTTT	CASSPRGASTDTQYF
TRBV7-8	TRBD1	once	TRBJ1-1	TGTGCCAGCAGCTTACGGTTCGGGACAGGGGGGGATGAAGCTTTCTTT	CASSLRFGTGGDEAFF
TRBV5-1	TRBD1	NA	TRBJ2-7	TGCGCCAGTAAATCGGGACAGTCCTTCTCCTACGAGCAGTACTTC	CASKSGQSFSYEQYF
TRBV9	NA	NA	TRBJ1-2	TGTGCCAGCAGCGTTACTGGGGGGGCGGACGGCTACACCTTC	CASSVTGGADGYTF
TRBV7-2	NA	NA	TRBJ1-1	TGTGCCAGCAGCTTAGTAGACAGGTTTAAACTTAGCGGCACTGAAGCTTTCTTT	CASSLVDRFKLSGTEAFF
TRBV5-5	NA	NA	TRBJ2-3	TGTGCCAGCACCCAGGGTAGCTCAGATACGCAGTATTTT	CASTQGSSDTQYF
TRBV7-9	TRBD1	NA	TRBJ2-6	TGTGCCAGCAGCTTAGTGGGGACAGGGGGCGCTGGGGCCAACGTCCTGACTTTC	CASSLVGTGGAGANVLTF
TRBV9	TRBD2	NA	TRBJ2-7	TGTGCCAGCAGCGTCGGCGGGAGGGCCAATTACGAGCAGTACTTC	CASSVGGRANYEQYF
TRBV4-1	NA	NA	TRBJ2-7	TGCGCCAGCAGCCAAGAGAACAACTACGAGCAGTACTTC	CASSQENNYEQYF
TRBV28	NA	NA	TRBJ2-7	TGTGCCAGCAGTTTGGGGGGGCGGGACAGGTCCTCCTACGAGCAGTACTTC	CASSLGGRDRSSYEQYF
TRBV4-3	TRBD2	NA	TRBJ2-3	TGCGCCAGCAGCCAAGATTGGGCTAGCGGGGGCACAGATACGCAGTATTTT	CASSQDWASGGTDTQYF
TRBV7-2	TRBD1	NA	TRBJ2-1	TGTGCCAGCAGCCTGGCTAGACAGGGGTGGAATGAGCAGTTCTTC	CASSLARQGWNEQFF
TRBV5-4	NA	NA	TRBJ2-1	TGTGCCAGCAGCTTCGGGGATTACAATGAGCAGTTCTTC	CASSFGDYNEQFF
TRBV28	NA	NA	TRBJ1-5	TGTGCCAGCCTAACATGGGGTAGCAATCAGCCCCAGCATTTT	CASLTWGSNQPQHF
TRBV6-5	TRBD2	NA	TRBJ2-1	TGTGCCAGCAGTTACTCTAGCGGGGGGGCTAATGAGCAGTTCTTC	CASSYSSGGANEQFF
TRBV2	TRBD2	NA	TRBJ2-7	TGTGCCAGCAGTGGGCGGGAGGCGACCTACGAGCAGTACTTC	CASSGREATYEQYF
TRBV19	NA	NA	TRBJ1-1	TGTGCCAGTAGTACGTGGGGGAAGATCACTGAAGCTTTCTTT	CASSTWGKITEAFF
TRBV13	TRBD1	NA	TRBJ2-7	TGTGCCAGCAGCGGCCCCGGGACAGGGACGTCCTACGAGCAGTACTTC	CASSGPGTGTSYEQYF
TRBV5-1	NA	NA	TRBJ2-1	TGCGCCAGCAGCCCGGGCGGTTACAATGAGCAGTTCTTC	CASSPGGYNEQFF
TRBV7-7	NA	NA	TRBJ2-3	TGTGCTAGCAGCTTATATCCCGGGATCACAGATACGCAGTATTTT	CASSLYPGITDTQYF
TRBV27	NA	NA	TRBJ2-1	TGTGCCAGCAGTCCGACCGGGACGCCCTACAATGAGCAGTTCTTC	CASSPTGTPYNEQFF